This T cell receptor beta chain emerged from a study of T cell repertoires in cytomegalovirus infection. Whole-study context: HLA-B-restricted CMV epitopes that are well studied were used alongside recently identified HLA-C-restricted ones. Public TCR beta signature analysis indicated the presence of both CMV infection and matching HLA type.

V dropped 2 bases and J dropped 4 bases, with 15 bases sitting between them. CDR3 length equals 15 residues. Germline V gene data show CDR1 as SGHTA and CDR2 as FQGNSA. This clonotype occurred a few times. The antigen remains undetermined. MiXCR was run by TCRdb on the reads, yielding one entry per CDR3 protein. The data show about 280,000 distinct CDR3 sequences, 20% to 25% seen once. Study outcomes and limitations: People with CMV and the relevant HLA were identified by cumulative public TCR beta family frequency. CMV-specific HLA-C-restricted TCR beta clonotypes dominated the ex vivo response.

The starting material was cultured PBMCs, obtained from culture after CMV antigen stimulation. The TCR was taken from a human donor in good health (CMV status not recorded). Some clones in this sample may be carry-over from other donors' samples. The chain combines TRBV7-2 with TRBJ2-7, with D maybe TRBD2 (6 bases). The DNA for the CDR3 is TGTGCCAGCAGCTTAAACGGGAGTCCCAGATACGAGCAGTACGTC. Its translation is CASSLNGSPRYEQYV.